The table lists the clone carrying this T cell receptor (beta chain) with a count of one. This CDR3 comprises 13 residues. Germline values: CDR1 MNHEY, CDR2 SMNVEV (reference sequence). Trimming cost V 5 bases and J 2 bases, with 9 bases left between them. The data derive from a study of blood T cell repertoires in COVID-19. Whole-study context: COVID-19 samples collected from the United States, Italy and Spain covered acute and convalescent phases. Sources were T cells, B-cell-depleted T cells, or PBMCs; the material itself was cDNA or gDNA.

In the study's own analysis: Using reference gene primer amplification, nucleated cell counts were estimated. Libraries were prepared by immunoSEQ multiplex PCR; TCRdb keeps only in-frame clonotypes and omits some of them. V and J calls and clone size come straight from that table; D and trimming were deduced from the DNA. Here the sample spans about 120,000 clones, about 86% being singletons. Sequenced: peripheral blood. The chain employs TRBV27 and TRBJ1-2, with D possibly being TRBD1 (5 bases). The receptor comes from a woman aged 50 to 65 with acute or convalescent COVID-19. For the CDR3, the DNA is TGTGCCAGCAGTCGGACACAAAACTATGGCTACACCTTC. Its protein is CASSRTQNYGYTF.